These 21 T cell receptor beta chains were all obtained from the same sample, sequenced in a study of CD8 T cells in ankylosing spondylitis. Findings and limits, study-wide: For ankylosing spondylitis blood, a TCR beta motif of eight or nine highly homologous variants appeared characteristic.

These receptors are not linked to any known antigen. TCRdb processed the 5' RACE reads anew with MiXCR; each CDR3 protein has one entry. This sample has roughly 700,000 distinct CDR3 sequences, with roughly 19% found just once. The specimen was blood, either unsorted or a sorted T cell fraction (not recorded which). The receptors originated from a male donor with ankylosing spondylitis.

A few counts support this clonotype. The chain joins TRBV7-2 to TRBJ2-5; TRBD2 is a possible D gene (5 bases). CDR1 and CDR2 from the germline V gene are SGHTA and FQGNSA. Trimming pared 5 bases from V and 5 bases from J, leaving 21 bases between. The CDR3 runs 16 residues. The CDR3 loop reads CASSAKGSRMIETQYF. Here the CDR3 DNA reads TGTGCCAGCAGCGCCAAAGGGAGCCGGATGATTGAGACCCAGTACTTC.

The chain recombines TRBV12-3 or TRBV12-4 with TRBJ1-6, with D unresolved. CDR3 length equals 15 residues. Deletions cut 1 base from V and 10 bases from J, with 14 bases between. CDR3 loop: CASSLGGSAKSPLHF. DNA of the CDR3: TGTGCCAGCAGTTTAGGTGGGTCGGCGAAGTCACCCCTCCACTTT.

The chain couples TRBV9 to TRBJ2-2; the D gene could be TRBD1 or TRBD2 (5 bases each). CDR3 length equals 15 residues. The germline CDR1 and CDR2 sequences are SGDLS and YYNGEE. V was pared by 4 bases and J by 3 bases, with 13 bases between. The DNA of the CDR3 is TGTGCCAGCAGCAAAACCGGGGCGGACACCGGGGAGCTGTTTTTT. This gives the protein CASSKTGADTGELFF.

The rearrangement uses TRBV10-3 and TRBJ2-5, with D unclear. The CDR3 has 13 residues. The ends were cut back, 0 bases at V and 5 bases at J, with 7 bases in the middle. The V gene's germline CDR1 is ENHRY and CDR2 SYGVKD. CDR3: CAISESWAETQYF. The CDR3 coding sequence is TGTGCCATCAGTGAGTCTTGGGCTGAGACCCAGTACTTC.

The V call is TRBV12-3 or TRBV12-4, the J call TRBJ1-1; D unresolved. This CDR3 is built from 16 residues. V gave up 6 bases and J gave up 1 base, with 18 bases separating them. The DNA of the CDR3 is TGTGCCAGCAGCCACCCTCTTTTGGGGTCGAACACTGAAGCTTTCTTT. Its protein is CASSHPLLGSNTEAFF.

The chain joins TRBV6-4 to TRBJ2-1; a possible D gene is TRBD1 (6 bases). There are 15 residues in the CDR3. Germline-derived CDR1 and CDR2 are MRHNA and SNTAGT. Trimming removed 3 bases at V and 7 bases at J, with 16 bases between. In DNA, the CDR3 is TGTGCCAGCAGTGAGGGGCCGGGACAACTTAATGAGCAGTTCTTC. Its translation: CASSEGPGQLNEQFF.

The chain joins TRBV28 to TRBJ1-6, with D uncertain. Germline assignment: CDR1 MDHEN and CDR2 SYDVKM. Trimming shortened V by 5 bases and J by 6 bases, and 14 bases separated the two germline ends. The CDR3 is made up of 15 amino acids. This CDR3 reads CASSKTLGINSPLHF. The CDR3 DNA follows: TGTGCCAGCAGTAAGACCCTAGGGATTAATTCACCCCTCCACTTT.

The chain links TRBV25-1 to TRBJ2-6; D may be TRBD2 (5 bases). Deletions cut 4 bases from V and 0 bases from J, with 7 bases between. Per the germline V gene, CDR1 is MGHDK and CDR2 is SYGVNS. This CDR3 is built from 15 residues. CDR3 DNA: TGTGCCAGCAGTGGGGAGAGCTCTGGGGCCAACGTCCTGACTTTC. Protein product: CASSGESSGANVLTF.

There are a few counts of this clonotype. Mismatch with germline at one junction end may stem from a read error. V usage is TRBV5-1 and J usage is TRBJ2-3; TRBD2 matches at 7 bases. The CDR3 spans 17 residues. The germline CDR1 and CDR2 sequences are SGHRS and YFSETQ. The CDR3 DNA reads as TGCGCCAGCAACTTGGTCCTTTGGCGGGGGATCACAGATACGCAGTATTTT. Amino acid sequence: CASNLVLWRGITDTQYF.

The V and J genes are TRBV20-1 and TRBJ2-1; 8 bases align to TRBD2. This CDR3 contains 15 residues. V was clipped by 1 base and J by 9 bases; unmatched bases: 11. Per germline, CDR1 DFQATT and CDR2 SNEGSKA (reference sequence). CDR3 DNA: TGCAGTGCTAGAGGGGGTAGCGGGGTGCTTGGTGAGCAGTTCTTC. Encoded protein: CSARGGSGVLGEQFF.

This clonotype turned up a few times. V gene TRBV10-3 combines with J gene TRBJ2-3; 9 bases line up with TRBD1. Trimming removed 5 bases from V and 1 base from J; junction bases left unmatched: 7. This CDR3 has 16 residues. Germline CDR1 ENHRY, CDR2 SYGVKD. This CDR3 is CAISPGQGRGTDTQYF. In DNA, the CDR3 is TGTGCCATCAGTCCGGGACAGGGCCGCGGCACAGATACGCAGTATTTT.

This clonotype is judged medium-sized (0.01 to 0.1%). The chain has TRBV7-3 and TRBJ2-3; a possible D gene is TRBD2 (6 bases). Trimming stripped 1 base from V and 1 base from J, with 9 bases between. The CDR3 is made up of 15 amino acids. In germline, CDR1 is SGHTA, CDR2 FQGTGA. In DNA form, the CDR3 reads TGTGCCAGCAGCTTAATCGGAGGGGGCACAGATACGCAGTATTTT. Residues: CASSLIGGGTDTQYF.

CDR3 sequence reads: CAWSQSGRYYNEQFF. In DNA form, the CDR3 reads TGTGCCTGGAGTCAGAGCGGGAGGTACTACAATGAGCAGTTCTTC. V is TRBV30 and J is TRBJ2-1, with TRBD2 matching 9 bases. CDR1 GTSNPN and CDR2 SVGIG come from the germline V gene (reference sequence). V shed 2 bases and J 3 bases; nucleotides not matched to a gene: 5. This CDR3 spans 15 amino acids.

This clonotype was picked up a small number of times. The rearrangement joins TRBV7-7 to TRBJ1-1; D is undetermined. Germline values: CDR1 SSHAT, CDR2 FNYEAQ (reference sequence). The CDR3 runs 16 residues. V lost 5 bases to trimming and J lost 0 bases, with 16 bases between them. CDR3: CASSPKEAALNTEAFF. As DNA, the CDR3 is TGTGCCAGCAGCCCGAAGGAGGCAGCCTTGAACACTGAAGCTTTCTTT. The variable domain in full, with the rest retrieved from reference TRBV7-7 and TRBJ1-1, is GAGVSQSPRYKVTKRGQDVTLRCDPISSHATLYWYQQALGQGPEFLTYFNYEAQPDKSGLPSDRFSAERPEGSISTLTIQRTEQRDSAMYRCASSPKEAALNTEAFFGQGTRLTVV.

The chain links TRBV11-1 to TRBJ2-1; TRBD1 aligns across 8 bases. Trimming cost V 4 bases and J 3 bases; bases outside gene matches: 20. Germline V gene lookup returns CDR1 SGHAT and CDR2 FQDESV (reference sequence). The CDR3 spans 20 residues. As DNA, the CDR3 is TGTGCCAGCAGCTCTCAAACGTTAACGCTAGGGACAGGTAACTACAATGAGCAGTTCTTC. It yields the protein CASSSQTLTLGTGNYNEQFF.

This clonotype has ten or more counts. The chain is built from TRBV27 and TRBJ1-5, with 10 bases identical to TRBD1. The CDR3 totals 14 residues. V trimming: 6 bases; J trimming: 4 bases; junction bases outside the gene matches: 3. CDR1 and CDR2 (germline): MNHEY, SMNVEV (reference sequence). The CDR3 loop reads CASRDRGVNQPQHF. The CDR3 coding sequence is TGTGCCAGCAGGGACAGGGGGGTAAATCAGCCCCAGCATTTT.

The CDR3 here is CSARGAQNYGYTF. In nucleotides, the CDR3 is TGCAGTGCTAGGGGGGCGCAGAACTATGGCTACACCTTC. The chain couples TRBV20-1 to TRBJ1-2, with a weak D call TRBD1 (6 bases). Looked up from germline, CDR1 is DFQATT and CDR2 is SNEGSKA (reference sequence). This CDR3 has 13 amino acids. The V and J ends lost 3 bases and 2 bases respectively, with 10 bases between them.

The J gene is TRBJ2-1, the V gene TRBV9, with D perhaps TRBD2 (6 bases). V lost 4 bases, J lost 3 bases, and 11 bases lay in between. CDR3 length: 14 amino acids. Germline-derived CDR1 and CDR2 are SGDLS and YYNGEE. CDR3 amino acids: CASSPWEVYNEQFF. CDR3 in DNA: TGTGCCAGCAGCCCCTGGGAGGTCTACAATGAGCAGTTCTTC.

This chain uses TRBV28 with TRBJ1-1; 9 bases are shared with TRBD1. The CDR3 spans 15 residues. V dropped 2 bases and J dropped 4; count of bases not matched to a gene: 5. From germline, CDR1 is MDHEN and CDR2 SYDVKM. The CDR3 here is CASSLGTGLGTEAFF. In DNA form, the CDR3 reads TGTGCCAGCAGTTTAGGGACAGGGCTGGGCACTGAAGCTTTCTTT.

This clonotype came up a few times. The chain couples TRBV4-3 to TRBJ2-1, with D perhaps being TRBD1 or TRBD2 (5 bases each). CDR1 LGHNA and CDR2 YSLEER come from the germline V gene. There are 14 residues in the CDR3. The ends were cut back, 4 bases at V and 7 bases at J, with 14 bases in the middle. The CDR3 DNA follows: TGCGCCAGCAGCCTTCTGGGGGAGCCGAATGAGCAGTTCTTC. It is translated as CASSLLGEPNEQFF.

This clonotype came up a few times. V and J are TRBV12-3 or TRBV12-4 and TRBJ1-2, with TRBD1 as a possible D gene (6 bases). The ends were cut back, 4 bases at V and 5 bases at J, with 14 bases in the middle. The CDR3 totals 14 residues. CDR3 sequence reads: CASSSFQGIYGYTF. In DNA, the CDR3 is TGTGCCAGCAGTTCTTTCCAGGGGATATATGGCTACACCTTC.